This T cell receptor (beta chain) was obtained from a study of shared clonotypes between healthy human individuals. Only in-frame clones appear in the TCRdb table, and some are missing; sequencing was by immunoSEQ multiplex PCR. The table lists approximately 1.5 million clones, 95% to 99% of them singletons. The CDR3 is 15 residues long. V lost 6 bases, J lost 0 bases, and 14 bases lay in between. CDR1 is LNHDA and CDR2 is SQIVND in the germline V gene (reference sequence). This sequence joins TRBV19 and TRBJ1-1, with D perhaps TRBD1 (6 bases). The sequencing sample was made of naive CD4+ T cells sorted from blood. Subset in this sample: CD45RA+ positively selected. This receptor was taken from a young man in good health. The CDR3 loop is CASRLGGPMNTEAFF. The CDR3 DNA follows: TGTGCCAGTAGACTAGGGGGACCCATGAACACTGAAGCTTTCTTT.